A single sample gave rise to the 28 T cell receptor beta chains below, sequenced in a study of beta chain features in type 1 diabetes (dated by TCRdb to 2016 to 2019). Library generation was performed with the immunoSEQ multiplex PCR assay. All of the isolated RNA was reverse transcribed with the High Capacity cDNA Reverse Transcription Kit, so expressed TCRB transcripts were sequenced. TCRdb took this table from immuneACCESS and kept in-frame rearrangements with V and J called. Such tables lack part of the clones; where checked against another copy, unresolved V genes explain under half of the gap, and the rest is unexplained. The sample has fewer than 20,000 clones on record, about 40% of them singletons. The biggest ten clones account for approximately 0.53% of the sample. Input material: stem cell memory CD4+ T cells from blood. Per the publication, the cell subset or site label means: stem cell-like memory CD4+ T cells. All receptors derive from a middle-aged woman in good health.

The chain uses TRBV5-6 and TRBJ2-1, with TRBD2 matching over 8 bases. CDR1 is SGHDT, CDR2 YYEEEE, per germline. The CDR3 contains 19 residues. Trimming took 4 bases from V and 7 from J; bases not matched to a gene: 22. DNA of the CDR3: TGTGCCAGCAGCCGCGCGGGTAGACGGGGGGGCCTTAATCGGAATGAGCAGTTCTTC. It yields the protein CASSRAGRRGGLNRNEQFF.

This CDR3 reads CASSPSGTTDTQYF. In nucleotides, the CDR3 is TGTGCCAGCAGCCCTAGCGGGACCACAGATACGCAGTATTTT. The V call is TRBV7-9, the J call TRBJ2-3, with TRBD2 matching 9 bases. CDR3 size: 14 residues. Germline loops: CDR1 SEHNR, CDR2 FQNEAQ (reference sequence). After removal of 5 bases from V and 2 bases from J, the junction contained 2 bases not matched to a gene.

The chain is built from TRBV29-1 and TRBJ1-2; perhaps TRBD1 as D (5 bases). Trimming removed 5 bases from V and 13 bases from J, with 17 bases in between. The CDR3 consists of 11 residues. Germline loops: CDR1 SQVTM, CDR2 ANQGSEA. CDR3: CSVQGQGSFTF. CDR3 in DNA: TGCAGCGTTCAAGGGCAGGGCTCGTTCACCTTC.

V usage is TRBV29-1 and J usage is TRBJ1-2, with D hard to call. The V gene's germline CDR1 is SQVTM and CDR2 ANQGSEA. CDR3 length: 13 amino acids. Trimming cost V 0 bases and J 2 bases, with 7 bases left between them. CDR3 protein: CSVEDQRNYGYTF. The DNA of the CDR3 is TGCAGCGTTGAAGATCAACGGAACTATGGCTACACCTTC.

This clone has just a few counts. One junction end does not reproduce the germline sequence, and a read error may be involved. This sequence joins TRBV27 and TRBJ1-6; D perhaps matches TRBD1 (5 bases). The CDR3 has 13 amino acids. Germline V CDR1 and CDR2: MNHEY, SMNVEV (reference sequence). CDR3 protein: CARKPRDNSPLHF. CDR3 in DNA: TGTGCCAGGAAACCCAGGGATAACTCACCCCTCCACTTT.

In its sample, this clone was seen once. The V gene is TRBV5-5, the J gene TRBJ1-1; tentative D call: TRBD1 (6 bases). Germline V gene sequence: CDR1 SGHKS, CDR2 YYEKEE (reference sequence). Trimming pared 3 bases from V and 1 base from J, leaving 10 bases between. This CDR3 has 14 amino acids. The CDR3 region is CASSYQTGNTEAFF. The CDR3, as DNA: TGTGCCAGCAGCTACCAGACAGGGAACACTGAAGCTTTCTTT.

This clone was picked up a small number of times. This chain uses TRBV6-6 with TRBJ2-1; D call uncertain. The V end was cut by 0 bases, the J end by 7 bases, with 10 bases between. The CDR3 sequence is 14 residues long. Per germline, CDR1 MNHNY and CDR2 SVGAGI (reference sequence). The CDR3 sequence is CASSYSRFANEQFF. DNA for the CDR3: TGTGCCAGCAGTTACTCGAGGTTCGCAAATGAGCAGTTCTTC.

The CDR3 spells CASRPISGAVLYGYTF. The CDR3 DNA reads as TGTGCCAGCAGACCAATTTCAGGGGCCGTTTTATATGGCTACACCTTC. This chain links TRBV11-2 with TRBJ1-2, with a tentative D call TRBD1 (6 bases). Germline CDR1 is SGHAT and CDR2 is FQNNGV. Trimming stripped 6 bases from V and 5 bases from J, with 22 bases between. The CDR3 runs 16 residues.

This chain connects TRBV5-1 to TRBJ2-1; 7 bases match TRBD1. CDR1 and CDR2 (germline): SGHRS, YFSETQ. V lost 5 bases to trimming and J lost 0 bases; unmatched junction nucleotides: 5. The CDR3 runs to 15 residues. CDR3 region: CASSQTGISYNEQFF. In nucleotides, the CDR3 is TGCGCCAGCAGTCAGACAGGGATCTCCTACAATGAGCAGTTCTTC.

The CDR3 sequence is CASSLAQVQTQYF. The CDR3 bases are TGTGCCAGCAGCTTAGCTCAGGTGCAGACCCAGTACTTC. The chain carries TRBV7-2 and TRBJ2-5; no clear D. The CDR3 runs 13 residues. Trimming left V 0 bases short and J 6 bases short, with 8 bases between. In germline, CDR1 is SGHTA, CDR2 FQGNSA. Complete variable domain (other parts from reference TRBV7-2 and TRBJ2-5): GAGVSQSPSNKVTEKGKDVELRCDPISGHTALYWYRQSLGQGLEFLIYFQGNSAPDKSGLPSDRFSAERTGGSVSTLTIQRTQQEDSAVYLCASSLAQVQTQYFGPGTRLLVL.

The gene calls are TRBV10-3 and TRBJ2-7; 9 bases line up with TRBD1. Germline CDR1 is ENHRY and CDR2 is SYGVKD. This CDR3 has 15 amino acids. The ends lost 6 bases at V and 5 bases at J; junction bases unmatched: 11. The DNA for the CDR3 is TGTGCCATCAGGGCTACAACGGACAGGGGCCACGAGCAGTACTTC. It encodes CAIRATTDRGHEQYF.

This clone was recorded once. This sequence joins TRBV18 and TRBJ2-3; no clear D gene. The CDR3 is made up of 14 amino acids. The V end was cut by 3 bases, the J end by 7 bases, with 14 bases between. CDR1 is KGHSH and CDR2 is LQKENI in the germline V gene. The CDR3 loop reads CASSPPNTVNTQYF. The CDR3 nucleotides are TGTGCCAGCTCACCCCCTAATACAGTCAATACGCAGTATTTT.

The CDR3 sequence: CASSKSSLGQGAISRSYEQYF. The CDR3 nucleotides are TGTGCCAGCAGCAAATCCTCCCTCGGGCAGGGGGCCATATCCCGCTCCTACGAGCAGTACTTC. The chain combines TRBV2 with TRBJ2-7, with 8 bases aligning to TRBD1. There are 21 residues in the CDR3. J lost 0 bases, V lost 6 bases, and 25 bases had no gene match. From germline, CDR1 is SNHLY and CDR2 FYNNEI.

The chain uses TRBV2 and TRBJ2-2; 7 bases fit TRBD1. V was clipped by 6 bases and J by 5 bases; unmatched bases: 3. The CDR3 runs to 13 residues. CDR1 and CDR2 from the germline V gene are SNHLY and FYNNEI. CDR3 sequence: CASRAGGTGELFF. The CDR3 nucleotides are TGTGCCAGCAGGGCAGGGGGAACCGGGGAGCTGTTTTTT.

J is TRBJ1-2 and V is TRBV5-5; weak D call: TRBD1 (5 bases). Trimming shortened V by 0 bases and J by 3 bases, and 18 bases separated the two germline ends. CDR1 and CDR2 (germline): SGHKS, YYEKEE (reference sequence). The CDR3 has 17 amino acids. The CDR3 nucleotides are TGTGCCAGCAGCTTGGAGGAGGGACGGCCGCTTTACTATGGCTACACCTTC. Its translation: CASSLEEGRPLYYGYTF.

The chain combines TRBV5-1 with TRBJ1-3; 12 nucleotides match TRBD1. This CDR3 region has 16 residues. The V segment lost 4 bases and the J segment 1 base; nucleotides outside the gene matches: 3. Looked up from germline, CDR1 is SGHRS and CDR2 is YFSETQ. CDR3 sequence: CASSVGQGASGNTIYF. The CDR3 coding sequence is TGCGCCAGCAGCGTGGGACAGGGGGCGTCTGGAAACACCATATATTTT.

The rearrangement joins TRBV6-1 to TRBJ2-7; D gene ambiguous. The CDR3 has 14 amino acids. The V end was cut by 5 bases, the J end by 6 bases, with 17 bases between. The germline V gene has CDR1 MNHNS and CDR2 SASEGT. The CDR3 coding sequence is TGTGCCAGCAGTCTTCCGGCGGCGGTGGGCGAGCAGTACTTC. Protein sequence: CASSLPAAVGEQYF.

The CDR3 protein is CASSFEVGGNNEQFF. CDR3 DNA: TGTGCCAGCAGCTTTGAGGTGGGGGGGAACAATGAGCAGTTCTTC. V and J are TRBV7-2 and TRBJ2-1, with 7 nucleotides matching TRBD2. The CDR3 covers 15 residues. Germline V gives CDR1 SGHTA, CDR2 FQGNSA. V was clipped by 3 bases and J by 5 bases; unmatched bases: 7. Using reference TRBV7-2 and TRBJ2-1 for the parts outside the CDR3, the full variable domain is GAGVSQSPSNKVTEKGKDVELRCDPISGHTALYWYRQSLGQGLEFLIYFQGNSAPDKSGLPSDRFSAERTGGSVSTLTIQRTQQEDSAVYLCASSFEVGGNNEQFFGPGTRLTVL.

V gene TRBV7-2 combines with J gene TRBJ1-3; no reliable D call. CDR1 and CDR2 (germline): SGHTA, FQGNSA. Trimming took 0 bases from V and 4 from J, leaving 4 bases between them. The CDR3 has 13 amino acids. The CDR3 DNA sequence: TGTGCCAGCAGCTTAGCATCAGGAAACACCATATATTTT. Translation gives CASSLASGNTIYF.

This sequence joins TRBV7-8 and TRBJ1-5; D is possibly TRBD1 (6 bases). The CDR3 contains 13 residues. Trimming stripped 3 bases from V and 5 bases from J, with 8 bases between. Germline V gives CDR1 SGHVS, CDR2 FQNEAQ. The CDR3 bases are TGTGCCAGCAGCTTGAACAGGGATCAGCCCCAGCATTTT. Amino acid sequence: CASSLNRDQPQHF.

This sequence joins TRBV7-9 and TRBJ1-2, with a weak D call TRBD1 (6 bases). The CDR3 is 14 amino acids. Germline values: CDR1 SEHNR, CDR2 FQNEAQ (reference sequence). The ends were cut back, 3 bases at V and 6 bases at J, with 14 bases in the middle. The CDR3 DNA follows: TGTGCCAGCAGCTTTGGCGCAGGGGCAGATGGCTACACCTTC. Protein sequence: CASSFGAGADGYTF.

The chain uses TRBV25-1 and TRBJ2-5; D is perhaps TRBD2 (5 bases). The J call could be wrong; TRBJ2-7 is a better fit for the DNA end. CDR3 length equals 15 residues. From germline, CDR1 is MGHDK and CDR2 SYGVNS. CDR3 region: CASSTREGGSYEQYF. The DNA of the CDR3 is TGTGCCAGCAGTACCCGCGAAGGTGGGAGCTACGAGCAGTACTTC.

V gene TRBV7-6 combines with J gene TRBJ2-5; TRBD2 aligns across 8 bases. V dropped 4 bases and J dropped 7; count of bases not matched to a gene: 8. Germline CDR1 is SGHVS and CDR2 is FNYEAQ. CDR3 size: 14 residues. Here the CDR3 reads CASSSRGAGGTQYF. In nucleotides, the CDR3 is TGTGCCAGCAGCTCGCGGGGGGCGGGCGGGACCCAGTACTTC.

Points on this clone: The germline gene is not matched at one end of the junction; a read error may be the cause. Other DNA sequences in this sample translate to the same CDR3. This sequence joins TRBV12-5 and TRBJ1-1; D is ambiguous. This CDR3 is 17 amino acids long. The germline gives CDR1 LGHNT, CDR2 FRNRAP. CDR3 sequence reads: CASGLVLGRRADTEAFF. In nucleotides, the CDR3 is TGTGCTAGTGGCTTGGTACTAGGGCGTAGGGCTGACACTGAAGCTTTCTTT.

The chain recombines TRBV7-9 with TRBJ2-7, with a tentative D call TRBD2 (7 bases). Looked up from germline, CDR1 is SEHNR and CDR2 is FQNEAQ (reference sequence). V dropped 6 bases and J dropped 0 bases, with 21 bases sitting between them. There are 17 residues in the CDR3. CDR3 loop: CASSPMGGLEDSYEQYF. CDR3 nucleotide sequence: TGTGCCAGCAGTCCAATGGGGGGGCTGGAGGACTCCTACGAGCAGTACTTC.

The genes are TRBV5-1 and TRBJ2-1, with 10 positions matching TRBD2. Germline V gene lookup returns CDR1 SGHRS and CDR2 YFSETQ. CDR3 size: 15 residues. V trimming: 0 bases; J trimming: 6 bases; junction bases outside the gene matches: 3. The CDR3 DNA reads as TGCGCCAGCAGCTTGGTTAGCGGGGGGCCCAATGAGCAGTTCTTC. It is translated as CASSLVSGGPNEQFF.

The chain couples TRBV27 to TRBJ1-5; 9 bases agree with TRBD1. V dropped 1 base and J dropped 1; count of bases not matched to a gene: 2. Germline V gene lookup returns CDR1 MNHEY and CDR2 SMNVEV (reference sequence). This CDR3 comprises 16 residues. CDR3 DNA: TGTGCCAGCAGTTTATACGGGACAGGGAGCAATCAGCCCCAGCATTTT. As protein: CASSLYGTGSNQPQHF.

Only a few counts were recorded for this clone. V gene TRBV10-3 combines with J gene TRBJ2-7; 9 nucleotides align to TRBD2. CDR1 and CDR2 from the germline V gene are ENHRY and SYGVKD. The CDR3 extends over 15 amino acids. The V gene end was trimmed by 1 base and the J gene end by 5 bases; junction bases not matched to a gene: 6. CDR3 bases: TGTGCCATCAGTGAGTATGCTAGCGGGGATAACGAGCAGTACTTC. This codes for CAISEYASGDNEQYF.